This TCR beta chain was profiled in a study of shared clonotypes between healthy human individuals. CDR1 is MNHEY and CDR2 is SMNVEV in the germline V gene (reference sequence). Trimming removed 5 bases from V and 5 bases from J; junction bases left unmatched: 6. The CDR3 has 14 residues. Libraries were prepared by immunoSEQ multiplex PCR; TCRdb keeps only in-frame clonotypes and omits some of them. The table has millions of clones, approximately 93% seen once. The J gene is TRBJ2-5, the V gene TRBV27; 9 bases are a match to TRBD1. The clonotype was recovered from a man younger than 35 in good health. Some clones in this sample may be carry-over from other donors' samples. Sequencing input: naive CD4+ T cells from PBMCs. Subset indicated: CD45RA+ positively selected. CDR3 sequence (DNA): TGTGCCAGCAGTCCGACAGGGGGTGGGGAGACCCAGTACTTC. This translates into CASSPTGGGETQYF.